The clone carrying this TCR beta chain appeared a few times. Its antigen is still unknown. The data originate from a study of T-cell memory formation after mild COVID-19. The wider study: Most TCR clusters belonged to a single donor. Points from the study as a whole: Those CD4+ clones that contracted were mainly in CM and EM (CD8+ ones in EMRA). Later expanders leaned CD4+, whereas clones that contracted between day 15 and 85 were balanced CD4/CD8.

CDR1 and CDR2 from the germline V gene are KGHDR and SFDVKD. This CDR3 has 13 residues. The germline V and J ends were trimmed by 1 base and 5 bases, with 6 bases remaining between them. TCR alpha and TCR beta cDNA libraries carrying sample barcodes and UMIs were produced by 5'RACE using constant-segment primers. TCRdb reanalysed the 5' RACE reads using MiXCR and keeps one entry per CDR3 protein. The sample yields 280,000 or so distinct CDR3 sequences, 7% to 10% seen once. This rearrangement joins TRBV24-1 to TRBJ2-3, with D hard to call. Sequenced material: PBMCs or a T cell subset sorted from them (not recorded which). The origin of this receptor is a man aged 18 to 35 who had mild COVID-19 (a few samples of this study predate the infection). Cell type and time point are not known. As DNA, the CDR3 is TGTGCCACCAGTGATTTAACGGGAGATACGCAGTATTTT. It codes for CATSDLTGDTQYF.